Included here is one TCR beta chain sequence, with context. Its cognate antigen is unknown. Unmatched junction bases numbered 8, after V lost 4 bases and J lost 3 bases. The CDR3 totals 16 residues. CDR1 and CDR2 (germline): MNHEY, SMNVEV (reference sequence). The record originates from a study of OX40 agonist ivuxolimab in advanced cancers. Study background: Of mixed ages from 23 to 79 and averaging about 56 years, the group was more than 65% male. Findings and caveats of the study: The study found among the lowest clonal expansion in partial responders at 0.1-3.0 mg/kg.

TCRdb's copy holds only in-frame clones and misses some; the assay was immunoSEQ multiplex PCR. The table lists about 64,000 clones, 85% of them singletons. The sequence derives from an adult with an advanced solid tumor such as melanoma, head and neck, liver or kidney cancer. The chain has TRBV27 and TRBJ2-7, with 11 bases aligning to TRBD2. Specimen: CD4+ or CD8+ T cells sorted from blood, collected in a trial of the OX40 agonist ivuxolimab. CDR3 amino acids: CASSSRTSGSLYEQYF. The CDR3 bases are TGTGCCAGCAGTTCCCGGACTAGCGGGTCCCTCTACGAGCAGTACTTC.